A single sample is the source of the 16 T cell receptor beta chains below, sequenced in a study of blood T cell repertoires in COVID-19. Profiled with immunoSEQ multiplex PCR; TCRdb holds only in-frame clones, not every one. The sample shows 52,000 or so clones, 90% to 95% of them seen only once. Sequenced: peripheral blood. These receptors were collected from a man in his fifties or sixties with acute or convalescent COVID-19.

The rearrangement uses TRBV2 and TRBJ1-1; a possible D gene is TRBD1 (5 bases). The CDR3 is 13 amino acids. The germline V gene has CDR1 SNHLY and CDR2 FYNNEI. The V end was cut by 5 bases, the J end by 4 bases, with 11 bases between. As DNA, the CDR3 is TGTGCCAGCAGTTACAGGATGCCCACTGAAGCTTTCTTT. This gives the protein CASSYRMPTEAFF.

The gene calls are TRBV6-6 and TRBJ1-5; 7 positions match TRBD1. Unmatched junction bases numbered 5, after V lost 7 bases and J lost 2 bases. This CDR3 has 14 amino acids. Germline CDR1 MNHNY, CDR2 SVGAGI (reference sequence). CDR3 sequence (DNA): TGTGCCAGCACCGAAACAGGGGGCAATCAGCCCCAGCATTTT. Translation: CASTETGGNQPQHF.

The V gene is TRBV9, the J gene TRBJ2-1; D gene uncertain. This CDR3 spans 16 amino acids. The germline V gene has CDR1 SGDLS and CDR2 YYNGEE. Trimming left V 0 bases short and J 0 bases short, with 10 bases between. The CDR3: CASSVAGLLSYNEQFF. In DNA, the CDR3 is TGTGCCAGCAGCGTAGCAGGCCTCCTCTCCTACAATGAGCAGTTCTTC.

V gene TRBV30 combines with J gene TRBJ1-1; 11 nucleotides align to TRBD1. The V gene end was trimmed by 0 bases and the J gene end by 0 bases; junction bases not matched to a gene: 3. The CDR3 extends over 16 amino acids. Germline V gene lookup returns CDR1 GTSNPN and CDR2 SVGIG (reference sequence). Here the CDR3 reads CAWSVGTGGLNTEAFF. Here the CDR3 DNA reads TGTGCCTGGAGTGTAGGGACAGGGGGTTTGAACACTGAAGCTTTCTTT.

The chain carries TRBV4-1 and TRBJ1-2, with no clear D. The CDR3 length is 13 residues. The germline CDR1 and CDR2 sequences are MGHRA and YSYEKL. Trimming shortened V by 0 bases and J by 4 bases, and 6 bases separated the two germline ends. For the CDR3, the DNA is TGCGCCAGCAGCCAAGATATGAGCTATGGCTACACCTTC. The encoded protein is CASSQDMSYGYTF.

Of note for this clone: The junction departs from germline at one end; a sequencing error may be responsible. The chain uses TRBV7-9 and TRBJ1-3; TRBD1 agrees at 8 bases. CDR1 and CDR2 (germline): SEHNR, FQNEAQ (reference sequence). This CDR3 region has 12 residues. This CDR3 is CASSSDRDRKNF. For the CDR3, the DNA is TGTGCCAGCAGCTCTGACCGGGACAGGAAAAATTTT.

This clone was detected only a few times. V is TRBV5-1 and J is TRBJ1-4, with D unresolved. Looked up from germline, CDR1 is SGHRS and CDR2 is YFSETQ. The CDR3 loop spans 15 amino acids. V dropped 5 bases and J dropped 0 bases, with 11 bases sitting between them. CDR3 sequence reads: CASRTGMATNEKLFF. CDR3 sequence (DNA): TGCGCCAGCAGAACGGGAATGGCAACTAATGAAAAACTGTTTTTT.

This clone was picked up one time. The rearrangement uses TRBV19 and TRBJ2-5; D is unclear. The ends were cut back, 2 bases at V and 3 bases at J, with 13 bases in the middle. Germline V lookup: CDR1 LNHDA, CDR2 SQIVND (reference sequence). This CDR3 is built from 15 residues. The CDR3 loop reads CASSINRETEETQYF. The CDR3, as DNA: TGTGCCAGTAGTATAAATAGAGAGACTGAAGAGACCCAGTACTTC.

The chain carries TRBV24-1 and TRBJ2-5, with 7 bases aligning to TRBD1. This CDR3 contains 16 residues. V shed 5 bases and J 5 bases; nucleotides not matched to a gene: 13. Germline CDR1 is KGHDR and CDR2 is SFDVKD. The CDR3 reads CATSAFSPGGGETQYF. CDR3 DNA: TGTGCCACCAGTGCATTCAGCCCAGGGGGTGGTGAGACCCAGTACTTC.

The chain employs TRBV7-2 and TRBJ2-1, with TRBD2 identical over 10 bases. Germline V gene sequence: CDR1 SGHTA, CDR2 FQGNSA. J was trimmed by 4 bases and V by 0 bases; bases with no gene match: 9. This CDR3 is 18 amino acids long. The DNA of the CDR3 is TGTGCCAGCAGCTTAGCGCTAGGAGCGGGAGGGCGGTACAATGAGCAGTTCTTC. Amino acids: CASSLALGAGGRYNEQFF. The variable domain in full, completed from reference TRBV7-2 and TRBJ2-1, reads GAGVSQSPSNKVTEKGKDVELRCDPISGHTALYWYRQSLGQGLEFLIYFQGNSAPDKSGLPSDRFSAERTGGSVSTLTIQRTQQEDSAVYLCASSLALGAGGRYNEQFFGPGTRLTVL.

The V call is TRBV25-1, the J call TRBJ1-2; 8 nucleotides agree with TRBD1. This CDR3 comprises 14 residues. V lost 6 bases and J lost 4; bases outside the gene matches: 7. Germline CDR1 MGHDK, CDR2 SYGVNS. As DNA, the CDR3 is TGTGCCAGCAGGAGACAGGGGAATCTCTATGGCTACACCTTC. Protein: CASRRQGNLYGYTF.

The V call is TRBV30, the J call TRBJ2-5; D remains ambiguous. The CDR3 runs to 13 residues. Germline CDR1 and CDR2: GTSNPN and SVGIG (reference sequence). Trimming took off 4 bases at V and 2 bases at J, with 11 bases between the two ends. DNA of the CDR3: TGTGCCTGGACGGCGGCAGCGCAAGAGACCCAGTACTTC. Translating gives CAWTAAAQETQYF. The variable domain in full, completed from reference TRBV30 and TRBJ2-5, reads SQTIHQWPATLVQPVGSPLSLECTVEGTSNPNLYWYRQAAGRGLQLLFYSVGIGQISSEVPQNLSASRPQDRQFILSSKKLLLSDSGFYLCAWTAAAQETQYFGPGTRLLVL.

This rearrangement joins TRBV7-9 to TRBJ2-3, with D unresolved. Germline V CDR1 and CDR2: SEHNR, FQNEAQ (reference sequence). CDR3 size: 15 residues. The V and J ends lost 3 bases and 4 bases respectively, with 14 bases between them. The CDR3 DNA reads as TGTGCCAGCAGCTTCCCTCACGAGAATGCAGATACGCAGTATTTT. Residues: CASSFPHENADTQYF.

V is TRBV29-1 and J is TRBJ1-4; no clear D gene. V was cut by 4 bases and J by 0 bases, with 9 bases left in between. The CDR3 spans 14 residues. Per the germline V gene, CDR1 is SQVTM and CDR2 is ANQGSEA. Here the CDR3 reads CSVATFATNEKLFF. CDR3 coding DNA: TGCAGCGTTGCGACTTTTGCAACTAATGAAAAACTGTTTTTT.

The CDR3 spells CGTGGSRENTEAFF. The CDR3 DNA sequence: TGTGGGACAGGGGGTAGCCGCGAGAACACTGAAGCTTTCTTT. The V call is TRBV21-1, the J call TRBJ1-1; the D call in the table, TRBD1, was not verified against the DNA. TRBV21-1 is termed a pseudogene. The CDR3 sequence is 14 residues long.

CDR3 coding DNA: TGTGCCAGCAGCCAAGGGGCCGGGAGAGCCCAAGAGACCCAGTACTTC. Translation gives CASSQGAGRAQETQYF. The J gene is TRBJ2-5, the V gene TRBV3-1 (or the pseudogene TRBV3-2), with D perhaps TRBD2 (6 bases). V dropped 1 base and J dropped 1 base, with 13 bases sitting between them. From germline, CDR1 is LGHDT and CDR2 YNNKEL (reference sequence). This CDR3 is 16 amino acids long.